These 32 T cell receptor beta chains originate from one sample sequenced in a study of blood T cell repertoires in COVID-19. Repertoires were generated with immunoSEQ multiplex PCR, while TCRdb's copy carries only in-frame clones and drops some. In the table there are 250,000 to 350,000 clones, about nine tenths of which are singletons. Specimen: PBMCs or T cells enriched from blood (not recorded which). The receptors come from a young woman who had recovered from COVID-19.

This chain's CDR3 is CASSESPGGGAAYNEQFF. In DNA form, the CDR3 reads TGTGCCAGCAGTGAATCCCCTGGAGGAGGAGCGGCCTACAATGAGCAGTTCTTC. The genes are TRBV25-1 and TRBJ2-1; maybe TRBD2 (5 bases). Germline CDR1 is MGHDK and CDR2 is SYGVNS. This CDR3 region has 18 residues. V was pared by 1 base and J by 2 bases, with 18 bases between.

This clone was picked up a small number of times. The chain has TRBV30 and TRBJ1-5; TRBD1 matches 7 bases. Trimming at V came to 1 base and at J to 6 bases, leaving 9 bases not matched to a gene. The CDR3 consists of 15 residues. Looked up from germline, CDR1 is GTSNPN and CDR2 is SVGIG (reference sequence). In DNA, the CDR3 is TGTGCCTGGAGTGAGGGGGCATCCCGTATTCAGCCCCAGCATTTT. Protein sequence: CAWSEGASRIQPQHF.

The gene calls are TRBV18 and TRBJ1-3, with unresolved D. There are 17 residues in the CDR3. Trimming stripped 2 bases from V and 0 bases from J, with 14 bases between. Germline assignment: CDR1 KGHSH and CDR2 LQKENI. The CDR3 DNA follows: TGTGCCAGCTCACCAGTGGAGGGAATCGGCTCTGGAAACACCATATATTTT. This translates into CASSPVEGIGSGNTIYF.

This chain links TRBV5-1 with TRBJ2-6, with unresolved D. With 0 bases removed from V and 2 bases from J, the gap between germline ends came to 9 bases. Germline V gives CDR1 SGHRS, CDR2 YFSETQ. The CDR3 consists of 16 residues. Here the CDR3 reads CASSLESRAGANVLTF. CDR3 coding DNA: TGCGCCAGCAGCTTGGAGTCCCGGGCTGGGGCCAACGTCCTGACTTTC. The full variable domain, rest sourced from reference TRBV5-1 and TRBJ2-6, is KAGVTQTPRYLIKTRGQQVTLSCSPISGHRSVSWYQQTPGQGLQFLFEYFSETQRNKGNFPGRFSGRQFSNSRSEMNVSTLELGDSALYLCASSLESRAGANVLTFGAGSRLTVL.

This clone was seen only once. The rearrangement uses TRBV2 and TRBJ1-1; TRBD1 aligns across 8 bases. This CDR3 has 16 residues. V shed 11 bases and J 4 bases; nucleotides not matched to a gene: 18. Per the germline V gene, CDR1 is SNHLY and CDR2 is FYNNEI. The chain's CDR3 is CALPSTRQGRGTEAFF. The CDR3 nucleotides are TGTGCCCTGCCCTCAACACGACAGGGGAGGGGCACTGAAGCTTTCTTT.

Turning to this clone: Other nucleotide sequences from this sample produce the same CDR3. The CDR3 sequence: CASSLGTGNEKLFF. Written as DNA, the CDR3 is TGCGCCAGCAGCTTGGGGACAGGAAATGAAAAACTGTTTTTT. This rearrangement joins TRBV5-1 to TRBJ1-4, with 7 bases aligning to TRBD1. Germline assignment: CDR1 SGHRS and CDR2 YFSETQ. The CDR3 consists of 14 residues. With 0 bases clipped from V and 5 bases from J, the junction kept 1 base outside the gene matches.

This clone was detected only a few times. The rearrangement uses TRBV2 and TRBJ1-4, with a tentative D call TRBD1 (6 bases). The germline V gene has CDR1 SNHLY and CDR2 FYNNEI. With 4 bases removed from V and 8 bases from J, the gap between germline ends came to 14 bases. The CDR3 extends over 14 amino acids. The CDR3 here is CASSVSGVEEKLFF. The CDR3 bases are TGTGCCAGCAGTGTGTCAGGGGTAGAGGAAAAACTGTTTTTT.

CDR3 bases: TGTGCCAGCAGCTTAGCTCTAGCGGGGGCCACAGATACGCAGTATTTT. Protein: CASSLALAGATDTQYF. The chain has TRBV13 and TRBJ2-3, with 10 nucleotides matching TRBD2. Germline CDR1 is PRHDT and CDR2 is FYEKMQ (reference sequence). V lost 1 base, J lost 2 bases, and 3 bases stayed unmatched. There are 16 residues in the CDR3.

V gene TRBV6-1 combines with J gene TRBJ2-5; TRBD2 matches at 11 bases. This CDR3 is 19 amino acids long. The germline gives CDR1 MNHNS, CDR2 SASEGT. Germline trimming cut 4 bases from V and 7 bases from J; bases unmatched to any gene: 20. In DNA, the CDR3 is TGTGCCAGCAGTGGGCCCCAACTAGCGGGGGCCCAAGGTTCAGGGACCCAGTACTTC. It is translated as CASSGPQLAGAQGSGTQYF.

As to this clone: Within the sample, other DNA sequences also encode this same CDR3. The chain joins TRBV10-3 to TRBJ2-7; maybe TRBD1 (5 bases). The CDR3 spans 12 residues. CDR1 is ENHRY, CDR2 SYGVKD, per germline. V was cut by 6 bases and J by 4 bases, with 10 bases left in between. CDR3 nucleotide sequence: TGTGCCATCAGCGACAGAGGATACGAGCAGTACTTC. It codes for CAISDRGYEQYF.

This clone appeared once. Here the CDR3 DNA reads TGTGCCAGCACACCGGGACAGGGGACACTTTGCACAGATACGCAGTATTTT. Protein product: CASTPGQGTLCTDTQYF. This chain links TRBV21-1 with TRBJ2-3; no DNA check was done on the table's D call, TRBD1. TRBV21-1 is a pseudogene segment. The CDR3 length is 17 residues.

The V and J genes are TRBV4-2 and TRBJ2-5, with 8 bases that match TRBD2. Trimming at V came to 4 bases and at J to 5 bases, leaving 15 bases not matched to a gene. CDR1 and CDR2 (germline): LGHNA, YNFKEQ. The CDR3 length is 17 residues. Here the CDR3 reads CASSLGAGRGDQETQYF. The CDR3 bases are TGTGCCAGCAGCCTCGGAGCCGGGAGGGGGGATCAGGAGACCCAGTACTTC.

This sequence joins TRBV9 and TRBJ2-5; D gene ambiguous. The CDR3 loop spans 14 amino acids. V shed 2 bases and J shed 1 base, with 9 bases lying between them. Germline values: CDR1 SGDLS, CDR2 YYNGEE. The CDR3 protein is CASSVLAAQETQYF. DNA of the CDR3: TGTGCCAGCAGCGTGTTGGCTGCCCAAGAGACCCAGTACTTC.

The J gene is TRBJ2-7, the V gene TRBV2; D not certain. CDR1 is SNHLY, CDR2 FYNNEI, per germline. Trimming left V 2 bases short and J 6 bases short, with 20 bases between. The length of the CDR3 is 16 residues. CDR3: CASSETTGIVFLEQYF. In nucleotides, the CDR3 is TGTGCCAGCAGTGAAACCACTGGTATAGTCTTCCTCGAGCAGTACTTC.

The rearrangement links TRBV4-1 to TRBJ2-7, with a weak D call TRBD2 (6 bases). Germline CDR1 reads MGHRA; CDR2 reads YSYEKL. V lost 4 bases and J lost 3, with 22 bases in between. The CDR3 is 17 residues long. As DNA, the CDR3 is TGCGCCAGCAGCCGGATCGGCGGGAAAGGAACCCACTACGAGCAGTACTTC. This gives the protein CASSRIGGKGTHYEQYF.

The chain recombines TRBV28 with TRBJ1-5, with TRBD1 identical over 7 bases. After removal of 6 bases from V and 5 bases from J, the junction contained 4 bases not matched to a gene. The CDR3 has 13 amino acids. Germline CDR1 and CDR2: MDHEN and SYDVKM. CDR3 sequence: CASRHQGDQPQHF. In DNA form, the CDR3 reads TGTGCCAGCAGACACCAGGGGGATCAGCCCCAGCATTTT.

The V gene is TRBV28, the J gene TRBJ2-1; the D is unclear. This CDR3 has 13 amino acids. Trimming removed 6 bases from V and 3 bases from J, with 9 bases in between. Looked up from germline, CDR1 is MDHEN and CDR2 is SYDVKM. Written as DNA, the CDR3 is TGTGCCAGCAGGGAGTCTGGCTACAATGAGCAGTTCTTC. Protein: CASRESGYNEQFF.

This chain connects TRBV10-3 to TRBJ2-3; 9 bases fit TRBD1. The trim removed 10 bases at V and 5 bases at J, leaving 13 bases unmatched. The CDR3 extends over 15 amino acids. Germline assignment: CDR1 ENHRY and CDR2 SYGVKD. The CDR3 nucleotides are TGTGCCACCAAACCACCGGGACAGGGCAAAGATACGCAGTATTTT. Translated, it gives CATKPPGQGKDTQYF.

Here the CDR3 DNA reads TGCGCCAGCAGCTTAGGGGGTACCACTGAAGCTTTCTTT. It encodes CASSLGGTTEAFF. The rearrangement links TRBV5-1 to TRBJ1-1; a possible D gene is TRBD1 (6 bases). V lost 2 bases and J lost 4, with 9 bases in between. Germline V gene data show CDR1 as SGHRS and CDR2 as YFSETQ. The CDR3 is made up of 13 amino acids.

The rearrangement uses TRBV7-8 and TRBJ2-1, with 7 positions matching TRBD1. Germline V gives CDR1 SGHVS, CDR2 FQNEAQ. The CDR3 extends over 18 amino acids. After removal of 0 bases from V and 10 bases from J, the junction contained 18 bases not matched to a gene. CDR3 bases: TGTGCCAGCAGCTTAGCCGAAATGGGACAGTTCACCAGGGGGGAGCAGTTCTTC. Translating gives CASSLAEMGQFTRGEQFF.

The chain has TRBV3-1 (or the pseudogene TRBV3-2) and TRBJ2-1, with 16 bases fitting TRBD2. Germline CDR1 and CDR2: LGHDT and YNNKEL (reference sequence). J was trimmed by 2 bases and V by 1 base; bases with no gene match: 2. The CDR3 is 18 amino acids. This chain's CDR3 is CASSQVGTSGRAYNEQFF. For the CDR3, the DNA is TGTGCCAGCAGCCAAGTTGGGACTAGCGGGAGGGCCTACAATGAGCAGTTCTTC.

J is TRBJ2-2 and V is TRBV3-1 (or the pseudogene TRBV3-2); 7 bases line up with TRBD2. The CDR3 is made up of 16 amino acids. CDR1 and CDR2 from the germline V gene are LGHDT and YNNKEL (reference sequence). J lost 5 bases, V lost 1 base, and 7 bases had no gene match. The CDR3 reads CASSQVAGVGTGELFF. The CDR3, as DNA: TGTGCCAGCAGCCAAGTGGCGGGAGTGGGAACCGGGGAGCTGTTTTTT.

The chain joins TRBV3-1 (or the pseudogene TRBV3-2) to TRBJ1-2; TRBD1 might be the D (5 bases). The germline V and J ends were trimmed by 2 bases and 1 base, with 11 bases remaining between them. From germline, CDR1 is LGHDT and CDR2 YNNKEL (reference sequence). CDR3 length equals 15 residues. For the CDR3, the DNA is TGTGCCAGCAGCCAATCAGGGCCGCTTAACTATGGCTACACCTTC. Translated: CASSQSGPLNYGYTF.

The chain combines TRBV7-9 with TRBJ2-2; 7 bases are a match to TRBD2. CDR1 and CDR2 (germline): SEHNR, FQNEAQ (reference sequence). The CDR3 is 18 residues long. V lost 1 base to trimming and J lost 4 bases; unmatched junction nucleotides: 12. The CDR3 coding sequence is TGTGCCAGCAGCTTAGACCAGGGTTGGACTAGTCCCACCGGGGAGCTGTTTTTT. Its protein is CASSLDQGWTSPTGELFF. Complete variable domain (other parts from reference TRBV7-9 and TRBJ2-2): DTGVSQNPRHKITKRGQNVTFRCDPISEHNRLYWYRQTLGQGPEFLTYFQNEAQLEKSRLLSDRFSAERPKGSFSTLEIQRTEQGDSAMYLCASSLDQGWTSPTGELFFGEGSRLTVL.

In its sample, this clone was seen once. CDR3 sequence reads: CASSSGQGRHEKLFF. DNA of the CDR3: TGTGCCAGTAGTTCCGGCCAGGGGCGGCATGAAAAACTGTTTTTT. This chain uses TRBV19 with TRBJ1-4, with TRBD1 as a possible D gene (6 bases). Per germline, CDR1 LNHDA and CDR2 SQIVND (reference sequence). The CDR3 is 15 amino acids. The ends were cut back, 5 bases at V and 6 bases at J, with 16 bases in the middle.

The chain joins TRBV6-5 to TRBJ1-1; TRBD1 matches 8 bases. Germline CDR1 reads MNHEY; CDR2 reads SVGAGI. V lost 3 bases and J lost 5; bases outside the gene matches: 5. This CDR3 has 14 residues. CDR3 in DNA: TGTGCCAGCAGTTATATCGGACAGGGTACTGAAGCTTTCTTT. Protein: CASSYIGQGTEAFF.

This sequence joins TRBV11-2 and TRBJ2-2; D might be TRBD1 (6 bases). Germline V CDR1 and CDR2: SGHAT, FQNNGV. The CDR3 is made up of 15 amino acids. V lost 3 bases, J lost 1 base, and 9 bases lay in between. The CDR3 spells CASSLETGNTGELFF. DNA of the CDR3: TGTGCCAGCAGCTTGGAGACAGGGAACACCGGGGAGCTGTTTTTT.

This clone came up a few times. The chain couples TRBV5-4 to TRBJ1-1; 7 bases match TRBD1. CDR1 SGHNT and CDR2 YYREEE come from the germline V gene (reference sequence). With V trimmed by 0 bases and J by 0 bases, 2 bases remained unmatched. The CDR3 has 15 residues. CDR3 sequence (DNA): TGTGCCAGCAGCTTGGGACAGGGATTGAACACTGAAGCTTTCTTT. Translation gives CASSLGQGLNTEAFF.

The rearrangement uses TRBV12-3 or TRBV12-4 and TRBJ1-2; no clear D. V was shortened by 10 bases and J by 8 bases, with 14 bases between the two germline ends. This CDR3 spans 11 amino acids. This CDR3 reads CAISEIRGYTF. The CDR3 DNA is TGTGCCATCTCGGAGATCCGCGGCTACACCTTC.

The V gene is TRBV29-1, the J gene TRBJ2-7; D is ambiguous. The CDR3 spans 10 residues. Germline V gene sequence: CDR1 SQVTM, CDR2 ANQGSEA. Trimming took off 2 bases at V and 10 bases at J, with 9 bases between the two ends. Written as DNA, the CDR3 is TGCAGCGTTGAAATAGAGCGCCAGTACTTC. Protein product: CSVEIERQYF.

V and J are TRBV3-1 (or the pseudogene TRBV3-2) and TRBJ1-3; D not certain. From germline, CDR1 is LGHDT and CDR2 YNNKEL (reference sequence). The CDR3 runs 13 residues. V gave up 0 bases and J gave up 4 bases, with 4 bases separating them. The DNA of the CDR3 is TGTGCCAGCAGCCAAGATCAAGGAAACACCATATATTTT. Its translation: CASSQDQGNTIYF.

The V gene is TRBV6-5, the J gene TRBJ1-6, with 7 positions matching TRBD1. Germline CDR1 is MNHEY and CDR2 is SVGAGI. The V segment lost 1 base and the J segment 5 bases; nucleotides outside the gene matches: 5. There are 16 residues in the CDR3. CDR3 in amino acids: CASSYLTGTDNSPLHF. In DNA, the CDR3 is TGTGCCAGCAGTTACTTAACCGGGACAGATAATTCACCCCTCCACTTT.